This TCR beta chain was identified during a study of blood T cell repertoires in COVID-19. Turning to the study itself: COVID-19 samples collected from the United States, Italy and Spain covered acute and convalescent phases. Nucleic acid was either cDNA or gDNA, and it came from T cells, B-cell-depleted T cells, or PBMCs.

The germline V gene has CDR1 MNHEY and CDR2 SVGAGI. This CDR3 region has 12 residues. Between the trimmed V and J ends, which lost 8 bases and 3 bases, there was a span of 7 bases. In the original workflow: Amplification with reference gene primers provided the estimates of nucleated cell counts. Repertoires were generated with immunoSEQ multiplex PCR, while TCRdb's copy carries only in-frame clones and drops some. V, J and clone size are taken as reported in that table, and D and trimming were inferred from the DNA itself. This table holds more than 85,000 clones, more than 85% found once. Sequenced input: peripheral blood. The receptor's source is a middle-aged man with active or convalescent COVID-19. This chain uses TRBV6-5 with TRBJ1-4; D may be TRBD1 (5 bases). The CDR3 DNA reads as TGTGCCAGCGACAGTGCTAATGAAAAACTGTTTTTT. Encoded protein: CASDSANEKLFF.